This entry lists 9 T cell receptor beta chains sequenced from one sample in a study of blood T cell repertoires in COVID-19. Assay used: immunoSEQ multiplex PCR; TCRdb lists only in-frame clones, some missing. The table includes some 250,000 clones, approximately 77% detected once. The specimen was peripheral blood. These receptors originate from a young woman with acute or convalescent COVID-19.

This clone was detected once. The genes are TRBV6-5 and TRBJ1-5, with D possibly being TRBD1 (6 bases). The CDR3 sequence is 15 residues long. Trimming removed 4 bases at V and 5 bases at J, with 15 bases between. Germline assignment: CDR1 MNHEY and CDR2 SVGAGI. DNA for the CDR3: TGTGCCAGCAGTTTACTACAGGGCGAGGATCAGCCCCAGCATTTT. Its translation is CASSLLQGEDQPQHF.

This clone was recorded once. The chain has TRBV7-6 and TRBJ2-1, with a possible D match to TRBD2 (6 bases). The V gene lost 7 bases and the J gene lost 8 bases, with 9 bases spanning the gap. The CDR3 length is 11 residues. The germline V gene has CDR1 SGHVS and CDR2 FNYEAQ. CDR3 in DNA: TGTGCCAGCACTACGGGGGATGAGCAGTTCTTC. Its translation: CASTTGDEQFF.

Turning to this clone: A much larger clone sits a single nucleotide away, making a read error possible. The chain carries TRBV19 and TRBJ1-5; tentatively, D is TRBD1 (5 bases). V gave up 4 bases and J gave up 0 bases, with 7 bases separating them. Germline V lookup: CDR1 LNHDA, CDR2 SQIVND (reference sequence). CDR3 size: 14 residues. The CDR3 DNA reads as TGTGCCAGTAGTAGGGGGGATAGCAATCAGCCCCAGCATTTT. It specifies CASSRGDSNQPQHF.

The chain uses TRBV27 and TRBJ1-5; D call uncertain. The germline V and J ends were trimmed by 8 bases and 2 bases, with 10 bases remaining between them. This CDR3 region has 13 residues. The V gene's germline CDR1 is MNHEY and CDR2 SMNVEV (reference sequence). The CDR3 coding sequence is TGTGCCAGCGGATTCCAGGGCAATCAGCCCCAGCATTTT. It translates to CASGFQGNQPQHF.

V and J are TRBV5-1 and TRBJ1-6; possible D gene TRBD1, 6 bases. This CDR3 spans 18 amino acids. The germline gives CDR1 SGHRS, CDR2 YFSETQ. V gave up 0 bases and J gave up 2 bases, with 15 bases separating them. Written as DNA, the CDR3 is TGCGCCAGCAGCTTGGGAGGGGCGGCAGGGGCCTATAATTCACCCCTCCACTTT. It specifies CASSLGGAAGAYNSPLHF.

This rearrangement joins TRBV24-1 to TRBJ2-7, with D possibly matching TRBD2 (6 bases). CDR3 length equals 18 residues. Per germline, CDR1 KGHDR and CDR2 SFDVKD. V lost 4 bases, J lost 4 bases, and 25 bases lay in between. The CDR3 DNA is TGTGCCACCAGTGACAAGAAAAGCCCGACTAGTGTGAAGTACGAGCAGTACTTC. Protein: CATSDKKSPTSVKYEQYF.

The chain has TRBV6-2 or TRBV6-3 and TRBJ2-2; D gene unclear. This CDR3 region has 13 residues. Germline CDR1 reads MNHEY; CDR2 reads SVGEGT. With 0 bases removed from V and 6 bases from J, the gap between germline ends came to 5 bases. The CDR3 region has the DNA TGTGCCAGCAGTTACTCGATAGCCGGGGAGCTGTTTTTT. This codes for CASSYSIAGELFF.

V gene TRBV4-1 combines with J gene TRBJ2-1; tentatively, D is TRBD2 (6 bases). The CDR3 has 17 amino acids. Germline V gives CDR1 MGHRA, CDR2 YSYEKL. Trimming stripped 0 bases from V and 4 bases from J, with 16 bases between. In DNA, the CDR3 is TGCGCCAGCAGCCAAGAACCGACGGGACTGCAATACAATGAGCAGTTCTTC. Amino acids: CASSQEPTGLQYNEQFF.

The chain employs TRBV13 and TRBJ2-2; TRBD2 matches 10 bases. Germline CDR1 PRHDT, CDR2 FYEKMQ (reference sequence). Trimming cost V 2 bases and J 4 bases; bases outside gene matches: 7. The CDR3 is made up of 17 amino acids. The CDR3 loop reads CASSLMPLAGATGELFF. The DNA for the CDR3 is TGTGCCAGCAGCTTAATGCCCCTAGCGGGAGCCACCGGGGAGCTGTTTTTT.